The rows below give T cell receptor beta chains drawn from one sample of a study of OX40 agonist ivuxolimab in advanced cancers. Here immunoSEQ multiplex PCR was the method, and the copy in TCRdb shows in-frame clones only, minus some. The table shows 55,000 to 65,000 clones, with about 90% occurring only once. Here the sequenced sample was CD4+ or CD8+ T cells sorted from blood, taken in a trial of the OX40 agonist ivuxolimab. These receptors came from an adult with an advanced solid tumor such as melanoma, head and neck, liver or kidney cancer. CDR3s include the opening cysteine and the closing phenylalanine or tryptophan. Fields, in order: clone size, J gene, V gene, D gene, CDR3 DNA, CDR3 protein. D genes are given only for firm matches. The size field is filled for only some rows; it gives once, few, many or a size class.

NA TRBJ1-2 TRBV5-1 TRBD1 TGCGCCAGCAGCTTGGCCTCCGGACAGGGGAATTATGGCTACACCTTC CASSLASGQGNYGYTF
NA TRBJ1-1 TRBV7-2 NA TGTGCCAGCAGCTCACGACAGACTATCACTGAAGCTTTCTTT CASSSRQTITEAFF
NA TRBJ2-3 TRBV10-2 TRBD2 TGCGCCAGCAGCGGGACTAGCGGGAGGGGTCGTTACACGCAGTATTTT CASSGTSGRGRYTQYF
NA TRBJ2-7 TRBV11-2 NA TGTGCCAGCAGCTCCCTGGACAGAAGGGGCGAGCAGTACTTC CASSSLDRRGEQYF
NA TRBJ2-7 TRBV30 TRBD1 TGTGCCTGGGACCTAAAGACAGGGCTCATTCTGCGAGAGCAGTACTTC CAWDLKTGLILREQYF
NA TRBJ1-1 TRBV28 TRBD1 TGTGCCAGCCACAGGGGACAAAGGAACACTGAAGCTTTCTTT CASHRGQRNTEAFF
NA TRBJ1-2 TRBV5-1 TRBD1 TGCGCCAGCAGCCCGACAGGGCCCTATGGCTACACCTTC CASSPTGPYGYTF
NA TRBJ2-7 TRBV7-2 TRBD2 TGTGCCAGCAGCCACTCGCGGTTTGGACTAGCGGGCGGCGAGCAGTACTTC CASSHSRFGLAGGEQYF
once TRBJ2-2 TRBV5-4 TRBD1 TGTGCCAGCAGCTTGCAGGGGGCGATAACCGGGGAGCTGTTTTTT CASSLQGAITGELFF
NA TRBJ2-5 TRBV15 TRBD1 TGTGCCACCAGCAGAAGGGACAGGGCTGAGACCCAGTACTTC CATSRRDRAETQYF
few TRBJ1-4 TRBV29-1 NA TGCAGCGGGAGTCAGGGGTCAGGGAAACTGTTTTTT CSGSQGSGKLFF
NA TRBJ2-1 TRBV9 NA TGTGCCAGCAGCGGCCACCGGGACACCTTCTACAATGAGCAGTTCTTC CASSGHRDTFYNEQFF
NA TRBJ2-7 TRBV19 NA TGTGCCAGTAGCCTCCCGGGAGCGGCCTACGAGCAGTACTTC CASSLPGAAYEQYF
NA TRBJ2-2 TRBV4-1 TRBD1 TGCGCCAGCAGCCCATTTCAACAGGGGGCGAACACCGGGGAGCTGTTTTTT CASSPFQQGANTGELFF
NA TRBJ2-7 TRBV28 TRBD2 TGTGCCAGCAGTCGGGGGGGTGGCTACGAGCAGTACTTC CASSRGGGYEQYF
NA TRBJ1-4 TRBV7-9 TRBD1 TGTGCCAGCAGCGGCCCCACGGGACAGTTAAATGAAAAACTGTTTTTT CASSGPTGQLNEKLFF
NA TRBJ1-2 TRBV19 NA TGTGCCAGTAGTATAGGGGGCGGCGATGATCTCTATGGCTACACCTTC CASSIGGGDDLYGYTF
NA TRBJ2-2 TRBV7-7 TRBD1 TGTGCTAGCAGCTTACAACAGGGGGCCGGGGAGCTGTTTTTT CASSLQQGAGELFF
NA TRBJ2-3 TRBV19 NA TGTGCCAGTAGTAGGCTGGATAGCACAGATACGCAGTATTTT CASSRLDSTDTQYF
NA TRBJ2-2 TRBV5-1 NA TGCGCCAGCAGCTTGATAGCAGGGGCCACCGGGGAGCTGTTTTTT CASSLIAGATGELFF
NA TRBJ2-7 TRBV7-6 TRBD2 TGTGCCAGCAGCCCCCTCGCGGGGGGTTTCGAGCAGTACTTC CASSPLAGGFEQYF
NA TRBJ2-5 TRBV10-3 NA TGTGCCATCAGTGGGAGGGAAGAGACCCAGTACTTC CAISGREETQYF
NA TRBJ1-2 TRBV6-6 NA TGTGCCAGCAGTTACCCGGTACCAAACTATGGCTACACCTTC CASSYPVPNYGYTF
NA TRBJ2-5 TRBV28 TRBD1 TGTGCCAGCAGTTCCCCAGGGGGCTGGGAGACCCAGTACTTC CASSSPGGWETQYF
NA TRBJ2-5 TRBV9 NA TGTGCCAGCAGCGTCCCCGGCGGGGCTGAGACCCAGTACTTC CASSVPGGAETQYF
NA TRBJ1-2 TRBV7-6 TRBD1 TGTGCCAGCAGCTTAGGTTCAGGGTCGAGGGGGCGGATTGCCGTCTTC CASSLGSGSRGRIAVF
NA TRBJ2-5 TRBV5-4 NA TGTGCCAGCAGCATAAAAACAGGACGGGAGACCCAGTACTTC CASSIKTGRETQYF
NA TRBJ1-2 TRBV28 TRBD1 TGTGCCAGCAGTTTCAACAGGGGAGACTACACCTTC CASSFNRGDYTF
NA TRBJ2-1 TRBV27 TRBD2 TGTGCCAGCGGGGGACTAGCGGGAGGGCAGAATGAGCAGTTCTTC CASGGLAGGQNEQFF
NA TRBJ1-4 TRBV7-9 NA TGTGCCAGCATCAATTGGGGGGCGACTAATGAAAAACTGTTTTTT CASINWGATNEKLFF
NA TRBJ2-7 TRBV7-9 NA TGTGCCAGCAGCTTAGCGTCAGGGTCCTACGAGCAGTACTTC CASSLASGSYEQYF
NA TRBJ2-2 TRBV4-2 NA TGTGCCAGCAGCCAAGATAACGGGGAGCTGTTTTTT CASSQDNGELFF
NA TRBJ2-1 TRBV5-4 TRBD2 TGTGCCAGCAGCCCGACTAGCGGGAGGGCCACGAATGAGCAGTTCTTC CASSPTSGRATNEQFF
NA TRBJ2-1 TRBV4-3 NA TGCGCCAGCAGCCAAAGGACAGCCTTCAGCTCCTACAATGAGCAGTTCTTC CASSQRTAFSSYNEQFF
NA TRBJ2-7 TRBV7-3 TRBD2 TGTGCCAGCAGCTTGGGCGGGAGCAACTCCTACGAGCAGTACTTC CASSLGGSNSYEQYF
NA TRBJ2-3 TRBV27 NA TGTGCCAGCAGTTCTCGTAGAGATACGCAGTATTTT CASSSRRDTQYF
NA TRBJ2-7 TRBV6-4 NA TGTGCCATCTATTTTCAGGAGCCCTACGAGCAGTACTTC CAIYFQEPYEQYF
NA TRBJ1-2 TRBV18 NA TGTGCCAGCTCACCGCTAGGGGGGGCTTTGGATGGCTACACCTTC CASSPLGGALDGYTF
NA TRBJ2-1 TRBV21-1 NA TGTGCCAGCAGCAACGGGACCGGGACAGGGGCCCCAAAGGGGGAGCAGTTCTTC CASSNGTGTGAPKGEQFF
NA TRBJ2-6 TRBV18 NA TGTGCCAGCTCACCTCTTGCGGCTGGGGCCAACGTCCTGACTTTC CASSPLAAGANVLTF
once TRBJ2-1 TRBV11-3 TRBD2 TGTGCCAGCAGCTGGCGGGCGGGAGCTTTATATGAGCAGTTCTTC CASSWRAGALYEQFF
NA TRBJ2-3 TRBV4-3 NA TGCGCCAGCAGCCAAGGGGTACTACGGGATACGCAGTATTTT CASSQGVLRDTQYF
NA TRBJ2-5 TRBV5-1 NA TGCGCCAGCAGCAGGGATTCCGGGCGCCAAGAGACCCAGTACTTC CASSRDSGRQETQYF